The entry that follows covers one T cell receptor (beta chain) sequence. As processed by the authors: Reference gene primer amplification gave nucleated cell count estimates. Clones were read by immunoSEQ multiplex PCR, and TCRdb kept only the in-frame ones, dropping some. The V and J calls and the clone size are those of that table, but D and trimming were determined from the DNA. Among around 320,000 clones listed, roughly 85% were seen once. CDR1 and CDR2 (germline): MNHEY, SVGAGI. Trimming removed 2 bases from V and 6 bases from J, with 8 bases in between. The CDR3 sequence is 12 residues long. These data come from a study of blood T cell repertoires in COVID-19. As for the study in general: COVID-19 samples collected from the United States, Italy and Spain covered acute and convalescent phases.

The chain recombines TRBV6-5 with TRBJ2-7; D might be TRBD2 (6 bases). The receptor was isolated from a human donor in a cohort sampled during active COVID-19. The sequencing input was peripheral blood. As DNA, the CDR3 is TGTGCCAGCAGTTACGTCGGGGGCGAGCAGTACTTC. It translates to CASSYVGGEQYF.